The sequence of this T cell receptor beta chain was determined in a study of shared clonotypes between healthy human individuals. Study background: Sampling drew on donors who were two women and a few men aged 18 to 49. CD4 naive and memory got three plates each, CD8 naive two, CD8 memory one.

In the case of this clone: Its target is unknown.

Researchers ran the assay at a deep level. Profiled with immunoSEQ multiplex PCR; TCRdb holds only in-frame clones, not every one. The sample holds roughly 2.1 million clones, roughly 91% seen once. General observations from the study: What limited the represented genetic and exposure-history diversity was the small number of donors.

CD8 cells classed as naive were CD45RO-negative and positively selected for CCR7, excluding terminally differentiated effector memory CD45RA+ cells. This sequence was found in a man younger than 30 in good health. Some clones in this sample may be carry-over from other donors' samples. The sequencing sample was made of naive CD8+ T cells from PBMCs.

The CDR3 nucleotides read TGCAGCGTTGAAGGTCGTTGGGACAGGGGTCATTTGGACTATGGCTACACCTTC. This gives the protein CSVEGRWDRGHLDYGYTF. V is TRBV29-1 and J is TRBJ1-2; 10 bases are a match to TRBD1. This CDR3 is 18 amino acids long. CDR1 and CDR2 from the germline V gene are SQVTM and ANQGSEA. V lost 1 base and J lost 3; bases outside the gene matches: 14.